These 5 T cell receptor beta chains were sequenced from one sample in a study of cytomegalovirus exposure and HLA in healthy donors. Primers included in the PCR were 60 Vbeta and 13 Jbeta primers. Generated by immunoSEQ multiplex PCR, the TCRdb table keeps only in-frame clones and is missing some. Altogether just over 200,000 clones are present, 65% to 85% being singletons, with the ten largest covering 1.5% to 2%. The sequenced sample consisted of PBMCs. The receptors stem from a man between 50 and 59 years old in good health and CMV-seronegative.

The CDR3 coding sequence is TGTGCCAGCAGCCCTGGACAGGGAAACTATGGCTACACCTTC. Protein product: CASSPGQGNYGYTF. The V call is TRBV7-9, the J call TRBJ1-2; 8 bases fit TRBD1. V shed 5 bases and J 2 bases; nucleotides not matched to a gene: 4. The CDR3 sequence is 14 residues long. Germline assignment: CDR1 SEHNR and CDR2 FQNEAQ (reference sequence).

CDR3 DNA: TGTGCCTGGAGTTTGGGACTAGCGGGCGGTGATACGCAGTATTTT. Protein product: CAWSLGLAGGDTQYF. The chain recombines TRBV30 with TRBJ2-3; 12 bases are a match to TRBD2. The CDR3 is 15 amino acids. The V and J ends lost 2 bases and 6 bases, in that order; junction bases with no gene match: 6. Germline CDR1 and CDR2: GTSNPN and SVGIG (reference sequence).

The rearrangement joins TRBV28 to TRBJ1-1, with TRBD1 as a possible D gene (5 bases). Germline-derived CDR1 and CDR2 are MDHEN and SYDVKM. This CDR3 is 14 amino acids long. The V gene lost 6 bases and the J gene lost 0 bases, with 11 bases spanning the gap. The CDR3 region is CASSSMDMNTEAFF. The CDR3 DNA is TGTGCCAGCAGCTCTATGGACATGAACACTGAAGCTTTCTTT.

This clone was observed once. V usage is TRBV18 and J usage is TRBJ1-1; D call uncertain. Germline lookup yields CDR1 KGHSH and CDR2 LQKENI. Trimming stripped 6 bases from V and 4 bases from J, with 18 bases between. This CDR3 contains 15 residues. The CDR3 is CASSPAEGIGTEAFF. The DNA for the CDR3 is TGTGCCAGCTCGCCCGCGGAGGGTATAGGCACTGAAGCTTTCTTT.

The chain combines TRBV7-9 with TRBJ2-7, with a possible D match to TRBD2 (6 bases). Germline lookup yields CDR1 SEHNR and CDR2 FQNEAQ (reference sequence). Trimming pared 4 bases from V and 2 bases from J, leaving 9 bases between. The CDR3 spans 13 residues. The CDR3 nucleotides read TGTGCCAGCAGCTATCGGGAGACCTACGAGCAGTACTTC. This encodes CASSYRETYEQYF.